These 23 T cell receptor beta chains were all obtained from the same sample, sequenced in a study of T cells after yellow fever vaccination. TCRdb re-derived calls from the 5' RACE reads in MiXCR, one entry per CDR3 protein. Of roughly 340,000 distinct CDR3 sequences listed, 3% to 4.5% are singletons. The sequencing used PBMCs, collected 5 days after the yellow fever booster vaccination. The receptor source for this set is a young man who received the YFV17D yellow fever vaccine.

This clonotype was detected only a few times. The J gene is TRBJ1-5, the V gene TRBV5-1; D may be TRBD1 (5 bases). Germline lookup yields CDR1 SGHRS and CDR2 YFSETQ. The CDR3 extends over 14 amino acids. The ends were cut back, 0 bases at V and 7 bases at J, with 11 bases in the middle. The CDR3 spells CASSLGEGRQPQHF. In nucleotides, the CDR3 is TGCGCCAGCAGCTTGGGTGAGGGGAGGCAGCCCCAGCATTTT.

This clonotype was counted ten times or more. The chain combines TRBV5-6 with TRBJ2-3; D is ambiguous. V dropped 3 bases and J dropped 2 bases, with 7 bases sitting between them. Germline V CDR1 and CDR2: SGHDT, YYEEEE. This CDR3 comprises 13 residues. The CDR3 region has the DNA TGTGCCAGCAGCTCAACTCTCACAGATACGCAGTATTTT. Amino acid sequence: CASSSTLTDTQYF.

This clonotype was picked up many times. This chain uses TRBV7-2 with TRBJ2-6, with 12 bases matching TRBD2. This CDR3 spans 18 amino acids. V shed 6 bases, J shed 3 bases, and the junction held 9 bases outside the gene matches. Germline V gene data show CDR1 as SGHTA and CDR2 as FQGNSA. For the CDR3, the DNA is TGTGCCAGCAGTCCTATTGGACTAGCGGGGTTTGGGGCCAACGTCCTGACTTTC. Protein sequence: CASSPIGLAGFGANVLTF. Full variable domain (rest looked up from reference TRBV7-2 and TRBJ2-6): GAGVSQSPSNKVTEKGKDVELRCDPISGHTALYWYRQSLGQGLEFLIYFQGNSAPDKSGLPSDRFSAERTGGSVSTLTIQRTQQEDSAVYLCASSPIGLAGFGANVLTFGAGSRLTVL.

The chain combines TRBV29-1 with TRBJ2-1, with D hard to call. In germline, CDR1 is SQVTM, CDR2 ANQGSEA. There are 12 residues in the CDR3. V lost 8 bases and J 7 bases, leaving 15 bases between the germline ends. The CDR3 nucleotides read TGCAGCTACGCCTCCCTTGGGAATGAGCAGTTCTTC. Its protein product is CSYASLGNEQFF.

This clonotype was detected only a few times. The CDR3 coding sequence is TGTGCCATCAGTGACCCTGAGACTACTGGAAACACCATATATTTT. It encodes CAISDPETTGNTIYF. The chain couples TRBV10-3 to TRBJ1-3; D unresolved. The V gene's germline CDR1 is ENHRY and CDR2 SYGVKD. Deletions cut 3 bases from V and 2 bases from J, with 11 bases between. The CDR3 covers 15 residues.

This clonotype was observed at least ten times. This chain connects TRBV18 to TRBJ2-7, with no clear D. Per the germline V gene, CDR1 is KGHSH and CDR2 is LQKENI. V lost 5 bases and J lost 0, with 8 bases in between. CDR3 length equals 13 residues. In DNA, the CDR3 is TGTGCCAGCTCAGCGTCGACCTCCTACGAGCAGTACTTC. It specifies CASSASTSYEQYF.

This clonotype has a handful of counts. The chain links TRBV6-1 to TRBJ1-2; D call uncertain. V was pared by 0 bases and J by 4 bases, with 9 bases between. This CDR3 contains 14 residues. The germline V gene has CDR1 MNHNS and CDR2 SASEGT. In DNA form, the CDR3 reads TGTGCCAGCAGTGAAGCTATGCGGGGCTATGGCTACACCTTC. Protein: CASSEAMRGYGYTF.

CDR3 in DNA: TGTGCCTCAGGGGGTCTAGAGACCCAGTACTTC. This codes for CASGGLETQYF. The V call is TRBV10-3, the J call TRBJ2-5; 7 positions agree with TRBD1. The CDR3 length is 11 residues. Germline-derived CDR1 and CDR2 are ENHRY and SYGVKD. J lost 4 bases, V lost 11 bases, and 4 bases had no gene match.

This clonotype was observed at least ten times. This chain joins TRBV9 and TRBJ2-7; perhaps TRBD1 as D (5 bases). The V end was cut by 4 bases, the J end by 2 bases, with 13 bases between. Germline assignment: CDR1 SGDLS and CDR2 YYNGEE. The CDR3 consists of 14 residues. CDR3 bases: TGTGCCAGCAGCCCTATGGGGCAGACCTACGAGCAGTACTTC. Translation: CASSPMGQTYEQYF.

The chain carries TRBV5-1 and TRBJ2-6; D might be TRBD1 (5 bases). CDR1 is SGHRS and CDR2 is YFSETQ in the germline V gene. Trimming removed 4 bases at V and 2 bases at J, with 16 bases between. CDR3 length: 17 amino acids. The CDR3 is CASSRGPGSTGANVLTF. The DNA for the CDR3 is TGCGCCAGCAGCCGTGGGCCAGGGTCGACTGGGGCCAACGTCCTGACTTTC.

This clonotype has more than one count but fewer than ten. The chain employs TRBV4-3 and TRBJ1-6; no reliable D call. CDR1 LGHNA and CDR2 YSLEER come from the germline V gene. V was pared by 0 bases and J by 0 bases, with 12 bases between. The CDR3 totals 18 residues. The CDR3 protein is CASSQEVAQSSYNSPLHF. Here the CDR3 DNA reads TGCGCCAGCAGCCAAGAAGTGGCCCAGAGCTCCTATAATTCACCCCTCCACTTT.

This clonotype came up many times. The rearrangement links TRBV18 to TRBJ1-1; possible D gene TRBD1, 5 bases. This CDR3 has 13 amino acids. V was clipped by 2 bases and J by 9 bases, with 13 bases between them. Germline values: CDR1 KGHSH, CDR2 LQKENI. CDR3 nucleotides: TGTGCCAGCTCACCAGGCCCCGGGGGGAAAGCTTTCTTT. It specifies CASSPGPGGKAFF.

The table lists this clonotype with a few counts. V usage is TRBV5-1 and J usage is TRBJ2-7; perhaps TRBD1 as D (6 bases). The germline V and J ends were trimmed by 0 bases and 1 base, with 11 bases remaining between them. The germline gives CDR1 SGHRS, CDR2 YFSETQ. This CDR3 spans 15 amino acids. The CDR3 protein is CASSLGDTPSYEQYF. CDR3 bases: TGCGCCAGCAGCTTGGGGGACACTCCTTCCTACGAGCAGTACTTC.

The genes are TRBV5-1 and TRBJ2-5; D not certain. Germline-derived CDR1 and CDR2 are SGHRS and YFSETQ. Trimming shortened V by 0 bases and J by 9 bases, and 15 bases separated the two germline ends. The CDR3 totals 14 residues. The CDR3 nucleotides are TGCGCCAGCAGCTTGGTCTCACAGCCTGCGTCCCAGTACTTC. Protein product: CASSLVSQPASQYF.

This clonotype came up a few times. J is TRBJ1-2 and V is TRBV7-3; a possible D gene is TRBD1 (5 bases). V lost 5 bases to trimming and J lost 7 bases, with 14 bases between them. Germline CDR1 reads SGHTA; CDR2 reads FQGTGA. The CDR3 totals 13 residues. In DNA, the CDR3 is TGTGCCAGCAGCGCAGGGATGGCCGCTGGCTACACCTTC. It is translated as CASSAGMAAGYTF.

In its sample, this clonotype was seen a few times. V and J are TRBV7-6 and TRBJ2-7; either TRBD1 or TRBD2 may fit D (6 bases each). Germline CDR1 is SGHVS and CDR2 is FNYEAQ. V shed 1 base and J shed 0 bases, with 13 bases lying between them. CDR3 size: 16 residues. This CDR3 is CASSLEVGGSSYEQYF. As DNA, the CDR3 is TGTGCCAGCAGCTTAGAGGTAGGGGGGAGCTCCTACGAGCAGTACTTC.

Only a few counts were recorded for this clonotype. The chain employs TRBV5-1 and TRBJ1-4; D unclear. The CDR3 is made up of 15 amino acids. Trimming left V 2 bases short and J 4 bases short, with 12 bases between. From germline, CDR1 is SGHRS and CDR2 YFSETQ. The CDR3 sequence is CASSLIAGFNEKLFF. The CDR3 DNA is TGCGCCAGCAGCTTAATTGCGGGGTTTAATGAAAAACTGTTTTTT.

There are a few counts of this clonotype. V gene TRBV20-1 combines with J gene TRBJ2-7; possible D gene TRBD2, 6 bases. V dropped 1 base and J dropped 1 base, with 11 bases sitting between them. This CDR3 region has 14 residues. The V gene's germline CDR1 is DFQATT and CDR2 SNEGSKA (reference sequence). This CDR3 reads CSARAGSRSYEQYV. CDR3 nucleotide sequence: TGCAGTGCTAGAGCCGGGAGCAGGTCCTACGAGCAGTACGTC.

The chain joins TRBV6-5 to TRBJ1-4; tentative D call: TRBD1 (5 bases). Germline V gene data show CDR1 as MNHEY and CDR2 as SVGAGI. Trimming cost V 2 bases and J 6 bases, with 16 bases left between them. This CDR3 has 16 amino acids. Here the CDR3 DNA reads TGTGCCAGCAGTTACAAGGGGCGGCCTCTAGATGAAAAACTGTTTTTT. It translates to CASSYKGRPLDEKLFF.

In its sample, this clonotype was seen a few times. This rearrangement joins TRBV3-1 to TRBJ1-1; D is unresolved. The V gene's germline CDR1 is LGHDT and CDR2 YNNKEL (reference sequence). With 2 bases removed from V and 6 bases from J, the gap between germline ends came to 10 bases. The CDR3 totals 13 residues. The CDR3 region has the DNA TGTGCCAGCAGCCAAAGGGATGGGGCTGAAGCTTTCTTT. It yields the protein CASSQRDGAEAFF.

The chain is built from TRBV19 and TRBJ1-2, with D perhaps matching TRBD1 (5 bases). This CDR3 contains 15 residues. V lost 7 bases to trimming and J lost 0 bases, with 15 bases between them. Germline V gives CDR1 LNHDA, CDR2 SQIVND (reference sequence). The DNA of the CDR3 is TGTGCCAGTAAGACGGGAATGACAGCTAACTATGGCTACACCTTC. This gives the protein CASKTGMTANYGYTF.

The chain uses TRBV5-1 and TRBJ1-1; a weak D match, TRBD1 (6 bases). The CDR3 is 14 residues long. CDR1 and CDR2 (germline): SGHRS, YFSETQ. V was shortened by 4 bases and J by 3 bases, with 13 bases between the two germline ends. DNA for the CDR3: TGCGCCAGCAGCCAACAGGGAGGGGACACTGAAGCTTTCTTT. Its translation: CASSQQGGDTEAFF.

The J gene is TRBJ2-5, the V gene TRBV7-9; D remains unclear. This CDR3 region has 12 residues. From germline, CDR1 is SEHNR and CDR2 FQNEAQ (reference sequence). V was cut by 5 bases and J by 0 bases, with 4 bases left in between. CDR3 nucleotides: TGTGCCAGCAGCATAAACCAAGAGACCCAGTACTTC. This codes for CASSINQETQYF.